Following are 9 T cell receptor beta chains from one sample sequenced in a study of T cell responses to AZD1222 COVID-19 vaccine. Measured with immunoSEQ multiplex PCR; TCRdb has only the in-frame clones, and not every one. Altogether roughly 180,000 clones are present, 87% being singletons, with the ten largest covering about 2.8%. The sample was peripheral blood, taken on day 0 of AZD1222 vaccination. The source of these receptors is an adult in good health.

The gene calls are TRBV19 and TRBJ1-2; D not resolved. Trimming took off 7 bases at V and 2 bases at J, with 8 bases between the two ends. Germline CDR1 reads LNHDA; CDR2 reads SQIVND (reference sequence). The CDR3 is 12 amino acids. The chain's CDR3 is CASIMGNYGYTF. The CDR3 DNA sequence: TGTGCCAGTATAATGGGGAACTATGGCTACACCTTC.

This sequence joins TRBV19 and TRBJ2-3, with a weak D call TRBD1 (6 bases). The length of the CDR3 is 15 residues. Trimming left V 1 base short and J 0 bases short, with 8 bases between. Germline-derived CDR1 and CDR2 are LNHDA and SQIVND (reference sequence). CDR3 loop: CASSIGRGSTDTQYF. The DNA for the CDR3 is TGTGCCAGTAGTATAGGTAGGGGGAGCACAGATACGCAGTATTTT.

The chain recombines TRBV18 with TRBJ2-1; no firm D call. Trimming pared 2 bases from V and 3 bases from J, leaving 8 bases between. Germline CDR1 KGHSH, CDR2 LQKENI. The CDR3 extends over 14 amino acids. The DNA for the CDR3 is TGTGCCAGCTCACCAGGACCACTCTACAATGAGCAGTTCTTC. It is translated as CASSPGPLYNEQFF. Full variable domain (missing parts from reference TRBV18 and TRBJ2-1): NAGVMQNPRHLVRRRGQEARLRCSPMKGHSHVYWYRQLPEEGLKFMVYLQKENIIDESGMPKERFSAEFPKEGPSILRIQQVVRGDSAAYFCASSPGPLYNEQFFGPGTRLTVL.

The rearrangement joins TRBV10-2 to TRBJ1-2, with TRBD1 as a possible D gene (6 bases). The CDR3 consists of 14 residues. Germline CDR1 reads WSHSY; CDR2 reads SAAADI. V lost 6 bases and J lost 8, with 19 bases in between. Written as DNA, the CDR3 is TGCGCCAGCAGAGTCTCGAGGGGGAGTGAGGGCTACACCTTC. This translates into CASRVSRGSEGYTF.

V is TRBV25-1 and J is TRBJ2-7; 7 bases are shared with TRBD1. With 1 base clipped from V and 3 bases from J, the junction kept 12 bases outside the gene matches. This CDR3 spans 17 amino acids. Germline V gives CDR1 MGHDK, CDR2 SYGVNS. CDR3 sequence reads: CASSESSPAGGIYEQYF. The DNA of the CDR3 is TGTGCCAGCAGTGAATCTTCCCCCGCAGGGGGTATCTACGAGCAGTACTTC.

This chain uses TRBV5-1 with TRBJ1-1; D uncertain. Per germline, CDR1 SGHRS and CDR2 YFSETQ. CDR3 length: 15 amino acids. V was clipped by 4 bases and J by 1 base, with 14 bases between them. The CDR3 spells CASSRLTLKNTEAFF. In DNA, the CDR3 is TGCGCCAGCAGCCGACTGACACTAAAGAACACTGAAGCTTTCTTT.

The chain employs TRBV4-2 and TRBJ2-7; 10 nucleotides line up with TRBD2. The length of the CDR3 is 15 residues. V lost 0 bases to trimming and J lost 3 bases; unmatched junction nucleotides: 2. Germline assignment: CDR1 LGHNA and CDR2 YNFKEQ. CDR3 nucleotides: TGTGCCAGCAGCCAAGAACTAGCGGGGCGCTACGAGCAGTACTTC. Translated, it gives CASSQELAGRYEQYF.

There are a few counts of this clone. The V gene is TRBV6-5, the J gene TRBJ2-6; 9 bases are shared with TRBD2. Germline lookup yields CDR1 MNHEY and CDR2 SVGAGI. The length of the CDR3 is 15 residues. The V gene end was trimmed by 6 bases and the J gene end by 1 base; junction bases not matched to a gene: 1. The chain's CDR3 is CASRAGGSGANVLTF. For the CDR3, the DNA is TGTGCCAGCAGAGCGGGGGGTTCTGGGGCCAACGTCCTGACTTTC.

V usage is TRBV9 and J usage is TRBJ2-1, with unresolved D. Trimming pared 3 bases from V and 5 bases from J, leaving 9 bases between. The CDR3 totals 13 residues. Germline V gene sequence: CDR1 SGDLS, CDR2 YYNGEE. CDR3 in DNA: TGTGCCAGCAGCGCCCACAAGGACAATGAGCAGTTCTTC. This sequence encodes CASSAHKDNEQFF.